The T cell receptor beta chain under discussion was sequenced for a study of blood T cell repertoires in COVID-19. Study background: Donors in the United States, Italy and Spain gave samples during acute or convalescent COVID-19.

In its sample, this clone was seen a few times. Germline V gene sequence: CDR1 LNHNV, CDR2 YYDKDF (reference sequence). V was pared by 0 bases and J by 0 bases, with 8 bases of the junction left unmatched. The CDR3 is 18 amino acids. How the authors handled the data: Reference gene primers were amplified, and this amplification served to estimate nucleated cell counts. Assay: immunoSEQ multiplex PCR; the TCRdb copy retains only in-frame clones and omits some. That table gives V, J and clone size, and the DNA gave D and trimming. The table includes around 68,000 clones, 85% detected once. The chain recombines TRBV15 with TRBJ2-3; 8 bases agree with TRBD1. The clonotype comes from an older man with acute or convalescent COVID-19. The material sequenced was peripheral blood. The CDR3 loop reads CATSREGQGARSTDTQYF. The CDR3 DNA follows: TGTGCCACCAGCAGAGAAGGTCAGGGGGCAAGAAGCACAGATACGCAGTATTTT.